The rows below give T cell receptor beta chains drawn from one sample of a study of T-cell reconstitution after alpha-beta-depleted transplantation in children. MiXCR was run by TCRdb on the PCR reads, yielding one entry per CDR3 protein. The data show approximately 1,000,000 distinct CDR3 sequences, with under 30% seen just once and more than 25% held by the top ten. Specimen: PBMCs, mostly from graft donor cells, collected 360 days after TCRalphabeta/CD19-depleted stem cell transplant. The receptors come from a boy under two years old who had a stem cell transplant for SCID, so the T cells may come from the graft donor. CDR3s include the opening cysteine and the closing phenylalanine or tryptophan. D genes are given only for firm matches. The listing skips clone size in some rows; elsewhere it reads once, few, many or a size class.

>NA|TRBV20-1|few|TRBJ2-2
CSASGPTGELFF
TGCAGTGCTAGCGGACCTACCGGGGAGCTGTTTTTT
>NA|TRBV5-6|NA|TRBJ2-7
CASSLSDHPVTYEQYF
TGTGCCAGCAGCTTGTCCGATCACCCGGTTACCTACGAGCAGTACTTC
>NA|TRBV12-3/TRBV12-4|many|TRBJ2-7
CASSPGRRVREQYF
TGTGCCAGCAGTCCTGGGAGGAGGGTGAGGGAGCAGTACTTC
>NA|TRBV4-3|many|TRBJ1-2
CASSPSEGYNGYTF
TGCGCCAGCAGCCCCTCGGAGGGGTATAATGGCTACACCTTC
>NA|TRBV4-3|NA|TRBJ1-2
CASSPDGGHSSYGYTF
TGCGCCAGCAGCCCAGACGGGGGACACTCATCCTATGGCTACACCTTC
>TRBD2|TRBV5-1|few|TRBJ2-1
CASSRPGLAGNHNEQFF
TGCGCCAGCAGCAGGCCGGGACTAGCGGGGAACCACAATGAGCAGTTCTTC
>TRBD1|TRBV4-3|NA|TRBJ2-7
CASSQGTGGGSYEQYF
TGCGCCAGCAGCCAAGGGACAGGGGGCGGCTCCTACGAGCAGTACTTC
>TRBD2|TRBV5-5|NA|TRBJ2-3
CASSLVGLAGAMDTQYF
TGTGCCAGCAGCTTGGTGGGCCTAGCGGGGGCCATGGATACGCAGTATTTT
>NA|TRBV29-1|few|TRBJ2-3
CSVEVSPLTDTQYF
TGCAGCGTTGAAGTATCCCCCCTCACAGATACGCAGTATTTT
>NA|TRBV20-1|NA|TRBJ2-5
CSASHGTVEETQYF
TGCAGTGCTAGCCATGGGACTGTAGAAGAGACCCAGTACTTC
>NA|TRBV7-6|many|TRBJ2-1
CASSLAPSNEQFF
TGTGCCAGCAGCTTAGCGCCCAGTAATGAGCAGTTCTTC